Below are 4 T cell receptor beta chains sequenced from a single sample in a study of tumor-infiltrating lymphocytes in primary liver carcinoma. Unsorted whole blood supplied the RNA, and germline DNA was extracted too. Total RNA (around 500 ng) served as template for TCR beta cDNA synthesis primed by a constant-region primer. Library construction for TCR beta comprised three nested multiplex PCR rounds performed with slightly modified ARM-PCR. The study ran its first two PCR rounds for approximately 10 cycles each, using TRBV1-TRBV30 forward primers and a C-beta reverse primer. MiXCR, applied by TCRdb to the multiplex PCR reads, yields one record per CDR3 protein. The sample records 310,000 or so distinct CDR3 sequences, around 60% being singletons. The sample taken for sequencing was peripheral blood. The receptors shown here come from a man in his forties with primary liver carcinoma and hepatitis B virus infection.

Details on this clonotype: This sequence may be a read error, since a much larger clone differs from it by one base. The rearrangement joins TRBV5-4 to TRBJ2-1, with a possible D match to TRBD2 (6 bases). The CDR3 has 15 residues. The germline V gene has CDR1 SGHNT and CDR2 YYREEE (reference sequence). Deletions cut 8 bases from V and 0 bases from J, with 15 bases between. Here the CDR3 reads CARSPAGGSYNEQFF. The CDR3 nucleotides read TGTGCCAGGAGCCCAGCGGGTGGCTCCTACAATGAGCAGTTCTTC.

CDR3 loop: CAISDFFLREQYF. In nucleotides, the CDR3 is TGTGCCATCAGTGACTTCTTTTTGCGGGAGCAGTACTTC. This chain links TRBV10-3 with TRBJ2-7; D is ambiguous. This CDR3 contains 13 residues. V was clipped by 3 bases and J by 7 bases, with 13 bases between them. The germline gives CDR1 ENHRY, CDR2 SYGVKD.

On this clonotype itself: A read error may explain this, as a much larger clone is one base away. The chain recombines TRBV6-6 with TRBJ2-3; D gene unclear. Trimming pared 8 bases from V and 4 bases from J, leaving 16 bases between. Germline CDR1 is MNHNY and CDR2 is SVGAGI (reference sequence). The length of the CDR3 is 14 residues. The CDR3 DNA reads TGTGCCAGCGAGAACCCCCTCATGGCAGATACGCAGTATTTT. This gives the protein CASENPLMADTQYF.

This clonotype turned up a few times. A junction end diverges from the germline sequence, so it may reflect a read error. This chain joins TRBV4-1 and TRBJ1-1; a weak D match, TRBD1 (5 bases). The CDR3 sequence is 14 residues long. Germline V gene data show CDR1 as MGHRA and CDR2 as YSYEKL. The CDR3 nucleotides read TGCCCCAGCAGCCTAAGCGGGGGGAACACTGAAGCTTTCTTT. The encoded protein is CPSSLSGGNTEAFF.